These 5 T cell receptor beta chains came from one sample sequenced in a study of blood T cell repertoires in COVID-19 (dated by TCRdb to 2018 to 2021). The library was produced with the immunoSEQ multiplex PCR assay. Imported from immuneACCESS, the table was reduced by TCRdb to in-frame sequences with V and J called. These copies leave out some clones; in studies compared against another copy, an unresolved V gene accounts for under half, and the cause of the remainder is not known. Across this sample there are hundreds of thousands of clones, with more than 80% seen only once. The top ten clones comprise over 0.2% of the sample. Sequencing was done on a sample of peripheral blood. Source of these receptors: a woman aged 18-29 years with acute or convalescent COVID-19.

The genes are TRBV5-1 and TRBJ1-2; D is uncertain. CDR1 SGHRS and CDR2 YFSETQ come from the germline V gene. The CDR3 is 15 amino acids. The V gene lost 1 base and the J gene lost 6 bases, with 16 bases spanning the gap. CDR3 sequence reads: CASSLLLGEVDGYTF. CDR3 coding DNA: TGCGCCAGCAGCTTGCTTCTCGGGGAGGTTGATGGCTACACCTTC.

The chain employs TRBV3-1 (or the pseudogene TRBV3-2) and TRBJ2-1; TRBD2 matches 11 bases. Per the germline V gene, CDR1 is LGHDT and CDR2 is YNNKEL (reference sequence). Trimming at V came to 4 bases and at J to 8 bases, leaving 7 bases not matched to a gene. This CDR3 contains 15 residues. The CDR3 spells CASSPSGGLGDEQFF. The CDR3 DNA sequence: TGTGCCAGCAGCCCTAGCGGGGGGCTTGGGGATGAGCAGTTCTTC.

CDR3 nucleotide sequence: TGTGCCAGCAGCTTGGCCCCGGACTCAACGTCACCCCTCCACTTT. Translating gives CASSLAPDSTSPLHF. The chain carries TRBV5-5 and TRBJ1-6; no definite D call. V gave up 0 bases and J gave up 10 bases, with 14 bases separating them. Looked up from germline, CDR1 is SGHKS and CDR2 is YYEKEE (reference sequence). CDR3 size: 15 residues.

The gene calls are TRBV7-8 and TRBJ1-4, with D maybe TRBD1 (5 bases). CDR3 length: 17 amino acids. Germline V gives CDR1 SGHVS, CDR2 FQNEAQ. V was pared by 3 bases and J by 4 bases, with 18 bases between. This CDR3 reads CASSFTRWGENNEKLFF. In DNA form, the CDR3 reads TGTGCCAGCAGCTTCACGAGGTGGGGGGAGAATAATGAAAAACTGTTTTTT.

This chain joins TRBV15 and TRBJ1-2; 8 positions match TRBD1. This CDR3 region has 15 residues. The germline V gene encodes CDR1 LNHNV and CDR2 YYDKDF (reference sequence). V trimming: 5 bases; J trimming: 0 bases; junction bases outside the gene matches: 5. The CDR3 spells CATSGGTGANYGYTF. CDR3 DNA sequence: TGTGCCACCAGCGGCGGGACAGGCGCTAACTATGGCTACACCTTC.